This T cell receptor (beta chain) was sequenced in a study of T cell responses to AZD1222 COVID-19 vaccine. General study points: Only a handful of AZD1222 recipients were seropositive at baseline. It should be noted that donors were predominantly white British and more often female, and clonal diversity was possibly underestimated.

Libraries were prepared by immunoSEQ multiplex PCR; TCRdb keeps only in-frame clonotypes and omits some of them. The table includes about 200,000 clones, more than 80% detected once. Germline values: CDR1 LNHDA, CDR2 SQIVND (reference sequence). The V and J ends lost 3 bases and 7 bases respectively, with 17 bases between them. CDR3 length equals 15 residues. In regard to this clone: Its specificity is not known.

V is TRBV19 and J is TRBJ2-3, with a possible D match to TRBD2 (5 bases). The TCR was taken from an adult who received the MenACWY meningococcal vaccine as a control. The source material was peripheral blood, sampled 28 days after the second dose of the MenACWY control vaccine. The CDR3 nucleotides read TGTGCCAGTAGTATCCGGGGAAATCGGCCCAATACGCAGTATTTT. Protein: CASSIRGNRPNTQYF.